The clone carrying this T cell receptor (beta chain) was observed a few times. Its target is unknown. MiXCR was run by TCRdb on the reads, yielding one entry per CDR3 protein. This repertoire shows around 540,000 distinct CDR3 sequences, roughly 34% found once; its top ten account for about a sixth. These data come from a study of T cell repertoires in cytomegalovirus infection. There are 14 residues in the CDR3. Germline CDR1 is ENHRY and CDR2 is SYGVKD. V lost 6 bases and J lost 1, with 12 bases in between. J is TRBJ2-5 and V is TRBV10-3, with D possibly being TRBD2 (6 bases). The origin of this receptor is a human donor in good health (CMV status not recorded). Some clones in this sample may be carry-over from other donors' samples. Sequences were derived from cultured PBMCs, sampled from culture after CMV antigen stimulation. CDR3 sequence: CAIRAQGLQETQYF. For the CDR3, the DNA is TGTGCCATCAGGGCGCAGGGACTCCAAGAGACCCAGTACTTC.